The 15 T cell receptor beta chains presented below share a single source sample, sequenced in a study of cytomegalovirus exposure and HLA in healthy donors. Data came from immunoSEQ multiplex PCR; TCRdb stores just in-frame clones and leaves some out. The sample includes 66,000 or so clones, around 97% of them seen just once. Sequencing was performed on PBMCs. These receptor sequences come from a woman aged 18-35 years in good health and CMV-seropositive.

This rearrangement joins TRBV28 to TRBJ2-5; 12 bases fit TRBD2. This CDR3 has 17 amino acids. CDR1 and CDR2 from the germline V gene are MDHEN and SYDVKM. V lost 4 bases and J lost 0; bases outside the gene matches: 6. The CDR3, as DNA: TGTGCCAGCAGTTCGCCGGGACTAGCGGGTTACCAAGAGACCCAGTACTTC. Translated: CASSSPGLAGYQETQYF.

This clone was picked up one time. This chain connects TRBV12-5 to TRBJ2-3; D possibly corresponds to TRBD2 (5 bases). Trimming took 0 bases from V and 3 from J, leaving 22 bases between them. Germline V gene sequence: CDR1 LGHNT, CDR2 FRNRAP. The CDR3 sequence is 19 residues long. CDR3 sequence reads: CASGLVLGTKKTGTDTQYF. The DNA for the CDR3 is TGTGCTAGTGGTTTGGTACTAGGAACAAAGAAGACGGGGACAGATACGCAGTATTTT.

The chain employs TRBV5-1 and TRBJ2-7, with 8 bases aligning to TRBD2. The germline V gene encodes CDR1 SGHRS and CDR2 YFSETQ. V lost 1 base and J lost 7; bases outside the gene matches: 10. The CDR3 length is 15 residues. As DNA, the CDR3 is TGCGCCAGCAGCTTGACGGCGGGAGGAAGTCGGGAGCAGTACTTC. Its protein product is CASSLTAGGSREQYF.

This chain connects TRBV7-3 to TRBJ2-3, with 9 bases identical to TRBD2. CDR1 and CDR2 (germline): SGHTA, FQGTGA. This CDR3 spans 16 amino acids. After removal of 4 bases from V and 4 bases from J, the junction contained 9 bases not matched to a gene. For the CDR3, the DNA is TGTGCCAGCAGCTACGGAAATAGCGGGAGTCCAGATACGCAGTATTTT. Its protein is CASSYGNSGSPDTQYF.

This clone has a single count. The chain couples TRBV5-4 to TRBJ2-7; D is ambiguous. Germline V gives CDR1 SGHNT, CDR2 YYREEE (reference sequence). This CDR3 has 13 residues. Trimming stripped 0 bases from V and 3 bases from J, with 7 bases between. DNA for the CDR3: TGTGCCAGCAGCTTGGTCTCCTACTACGAGCAGTACTTC. It specifies CASSLVSYYEQYF. The entire variable domain, with the rest obtained from reference TRBV5-4 and TRBJ2-7, is as follows: ETGVTQSPTHLIKTRGQQVTLRCSSQSGHNTVSWYQQALGQGPQFIFQYYREEENGRGNFPPRFSGLQFPNYSSELNVNALELDDSALYLCASSLVSYYEQYFGPGTRLTVT.

The chain joins TRBV19 to TRBJ1-2; 10 positions match TRBD1. V dropped 4 bases and J dropped 3; count of bases not matched to a gene: 11. Germline V gene sequence: CDR1 LNHDA, CDR2 SQIVND (reference sequence). The CDR3 totals 17 residues. As DNA, the CDR3 is TGTGCCAGTAGTACAACCGGGACAGGGGATCCCGACTATGGCTACACCTTC. Translating gives CASSTTGTGDPDYGYTF. The full variable domain, rest sourced from reference TRBV19 and TRBJ1-2, is DGGITQSPKYLFRKEGQNVTLSCEQNLNHDAMYWYRQDPGQGLRLIYYSQIVNDFQKGDIAEGYSVSREKKESFPLTVTSAQKNPTAFYLCASSTTGTGDPDYGYTFGSGTRLTVV.

The chain has TRBV6-1 and TRBJ1-5; D perhaps matches TRBD1 (6 bases). CDR1 MNHNS and CDR2 SASEGT come from the germline V gene. The CDR3 runs to 14 residues. V lost 6 bases, J lost 6 bases, and 15 bases lay in between. Here the CDR3 DNA reads TGTGCCAGCAGAGGAAAGGGGGAGAGTCAGCCCCAGCATTTT. It specifies CASRGKGESQPQHF.

V and J are TRBV2 and TRBJ2-1; D remains unclear. The germline V gene encodes CDR1 SNHLY and CDR2 FYNNEI. The CDR3 has 13 residues. Trimming pared 9 bases from V and 7 bases from J, leaving 16 bases between. The CDR3 is CARTEPPRNEQFF. CDR3 DNA sequence: TGTGCCAGGACCGAGCCACCTAGGAATGAGCAGTTCTTC.

The chain carries TRBV18 and TRBJ2-3; D might be TRBD2 (5 bases). The CDR3 consists of 16 residues. The V end was cut by 3 bases, the J end by 3 bases, with 16 bases between. Germline loops: CDR1 KGHSH, CDR2 LQKENI. CDR3 coding DNA: TGTGCCAGCTCACCCCAGCAGCAGGAGGTGACAGATACGCAGTATTTT. It translates to CASSPQQQEVTDTQYF.

The V and J genes are TRBV5-8 and TRBJ2-3; tentatively, D is TRBD2 (5 bases). Germline loops: CDR1 SGHTS, CDR2 YDEGEE. V was pared by 7 bases and J by 7 bases, with 19 bases between. CDR3 length: 14 residues. CDR3 bases: TGTGCCAGCGGACTCGGCCCCCTTCGGCATACGCAGTATTTT. This gives the protein CASGLGPLRHTQYF.

This sequence joins TRBV2 and TRBJ1-4; D gene uncertain. Between the trimmed V and J ends, which lost 5 bases and 8 bases, there was a span of 30 bases. Germline V gene sequence: CDR1 SNHLY, CDR2 FYNNEI. The CDR3 covers 19 residues. CDR3 in DNA: TGTGCCAGCAGTAGAGATCCAAGCCAACCCCCTTATATCAAGGAAAAACTGTTTTTT. Its protein product is CASSRDPSQPPYIKEKLFF.

The gene calls are TRBV19 and TRBJ2-1; tentatively, D is TRBD2 (6 bases). Trimming cost V 6 bases and J 0 bases, with 12 bases left between them. The V gene's germline CDR1 is LNHDA and CDR2 SQIVND (reference sequence). There are 15 residues in the CDR3. The CDR3 region is CASSPRGSSYNEQFF. DNA for the CDR3: TGTGCCAGTAGCCCACGGGGGAGCTCCTACAATGAGCAGTTCTTC.

The chain couples TRBV5-1 to TRBJ1-1; tentatively, D is TRBD1 (5 bases). V lost 4 bases, J lost 3 bases, and 13 bases lay in between. Germline CDR1 reads SGHRS; CDR2 reads YFSETQ. This CDR3 has 14 amino acids. The CDR3: CASSQRLGDTEAFF. CDR3 DNA: TGCGCCAGCAGCCAAAGATTAGGGGACACTGAAGCTTTCTTT. Full variable domain (outside the CDR3, taken from reference TRBV5-1 and TRBJ1-1): KAGVTQTPRYLIKTRGQQVTLSCSPISGHRSVSWYQQTPGQGLQFLFEYFSETQRNKGNFPGRFSGRQFSNSRSEMNVSTLELGDSALYLCASSQRLGDTEAFFGQGTRLTVV.

The rearrangement links TRBV6-4 to TRBJ2-2, with TRBD1 matching 7 bases. The CDR3 length is 14 residues. V was clipped by 6 bases and J by 5 bases; unmatched bases: 6. The germline V gene encodes CDR1 MRHNA and CDR2 SNTAGT. CDR3 amino acids: CASRVTGETGELFF. The CDR3 DNA reads as TGTGCCAGCAGGGTTACAGGGGAGACCGGGGAGCTGTTTTTT.

The chain employs TRBV15 and TRBJ1-4; D unclear. The CDR3 is 15 amino acids. Trimming stripped 1 base from V and 3 bases from J, with 9 bases between. Germline CDR1 and CDR2: LNHNV and YYDKDF (reference sequence). The CDR3 region is CATSRGRSSNEKLFF. CDR3 sequence (DNA): TGTGCCACCAGCAGAGGACGGAGTTCTAATGAAAAACTGTTTTTT.